This T cell receptor beta chain derives from a study of OX40 agonist ivuxolimab in advanced cancers. Findings and limits, study-wide: Averaging showed that CD8+ T cells had more expanded clones than CD4+ did.

Libraries were prepared by immunoSEQ multiplex PCR; TCRdb keeps only in-frame clonotypes and omits some of them. The sample records about 83,000 clones, around four fifths being singletons. Sampled blood was obtained at baseline, cycle 4 day 1, and cycle 7 day 1. Per germline, CDR1 SGHNT and CDR2 YYREEE (reference sequence). The CDR3 totals 17 residues. The junction had 6 bases not matched to a gene; V was cut back by 4 bases and J by 3 bases. On this clone itself: The target antigen is unknown.

The TCR comes from an adult with an advanced solid tumor such as melanoma, head and neck, liver or kidney cancer. The chain uses TRBV5-4 and TRBJ2-6, with 11 bases lining up with TRBD1. The sample consisted of CD4+ or CD8+ T cells sorted from blood, taken in a trial of the OX40 agonist ivuxolimab. CDR3 protein: CASSGGDRGFGANVLTF. The CDR3 nucleotides are TGTGCCAGCAGCGGCGGGGACAGGGGGTTTGGGGCCAACGTCCTGACTTTC.